This TCR beta chain comes out of a study of T cells in localized non-small cell lung cancer (dated by TCRdb to about 2020). As for the study more broadly: The study examined T cell repertoires in under 300 patients with early-stage NSCLC and compared tumors with uninvolved tumor-adjacent lungs. NSCLC patients had a mean age of approximately 72 years, and around 140 were male and some 98 female. All 240 or so NSCLC patients in the cohort were treatment-naive and had localized lung tumors that were resected.

This clone was seen only a few times. Its antigen is unknown. Nothing much larger sits one base from this clone, and base qualities are not available. Beyond this particular receptor, the publication reports: Because the study design was exploratory, TCR variables were selected using unadjusted p-values without false-discovery rate correction. Longer overall survival was associated with higher blood T cell density, whereas shorter survival was associated with higher adjacent-lung clonality. Because multi-region sequencing of the tumors was not done, intratumor heterogeneity could not be ruled out. A median of about 53 of the top 100 tumor clones were detected in paired uninvolved adjacent lung, and 25 to 35 of these tumor clones were also found among the top 100 clones of the paired uninvolved adjacent lung. Uninvolved tumor-adjacent lung showed the highest T cell clonality, higher than tumor, which suggests more focused antigenic responses in the adjacent lung.

At diagnosis, tumor, uninvolved tumor-adjacent lung and peripheral blood were collected and then preserved as a mix of FFPE and fresh-frozen material. The germline V gene gives CDR1 as MNHGY and CDR2 as SAAAGT. The junction shows trimming of 6 bases on V and 7 bases on J, and the gene matches do not reach 13 bases of it. The CDR3 measures 15 amino acids from cysteine to phenylalanine. Left in the record is the CDR3 DNA by itself, 45 bases read in frame from the first base. TCR beta CDR3 regions were sequenced from DNA using the immunoSEQ Assay. Under the source paper's analysis protocol: To compute T cell density, TCR beta template counts were normalized to usable DNA, which was estimated by amplifying housekeeping genes. Richness was estimated with the preseqR package, extrapolating to 400,000 templates for PBMC samples and 120,000 templates for tissue samples. Clonality was defined as one minus Pielou's evenness. Tissue-enriched TCRs were identified by differential abundance testing using productive amino-acid clonotypes, minimum total count 5 and alpha 0.1. The Jaccard Index and the Morisita Overlap Index were used to measure how much the repertoires overlapped between compartments. GLIPH grouped TCR beta CDR3s together with public tetramer-defined viral CDR3s, and a viral motif had to include at least three viral sequences and show V-gene enrichment. TCRdb obtained this table from immuneACCESS and retained in-frame rearrangements with V and J assigned. These tables miss some clones; where compared with another copy, unresolved V genes account for less than half of the shortfall, and the remainder is unexplained. The DNA was the basis for D and trimming; V, J and clone size are from that table. Across this sample there are over 3,000 clones, with approximately 28% seen only once. Just over 20% of the sample lies in the top ten.

The V and J genes are TRBV6-8 and TRBJ1-1; the central 8 bases match TRBD1. This clonotype was sampled from a male donor aged 60 or older with stage III lung adenocarcinoma. This material consisted of lung tumor tissue, taken before any cancer treatment. The CDR3 reads as follows: CASRWTGIQPNEAFF. Here is the DNA: TGTGCCAGCAGATGGACAGGGATCCAACCGAATGAAGCTTTCTTT.